The 21 T cell receptor beta chains below come from one sample, sequenced in a study of shared clonotypes between healthy human individuals. Measured with immunoSEQ multiplex PCR; TCRdb has only the in-frame clones, and not every one. The repertoire holds around 2,000,000 clones, with over 85% as singletons. Naive CD8 populations comprised CD45RO-negative cells positively selected for CCR7, excluding terminally differentiated effector memory CD45RA+ cells. The material sequenced was naive CD8+ T cells sorted from blood. Receptors were obtained from a man between 18 and 35 years old in good health.

As for this clone: The same CDR3 can be traced to other DNA sequences in this sample. V gene TRBV4-1 combines with J gene TRBJ2-7, with D possibly being TRBD1 (6 bases). The CDR3 covers 15 residues. The germline CDR1 and CDR2 sequences are MGHRA and YSYEKL. Trimming removed 3 bases from V and 0 bases from J, with 12 bases in between. CDR3 amino acids: CASSQGAQGSYEQYF. CDR3 coding DNA: TGCGCCAGCAGCCAGGGAGCACAGGGCTCCTACGAGCAGTACTTC.

A remark on this clone: The sample holds other DNA sequences that translate to the same CDR3. In DNA form, the CDR3 reads TGTGCCAGCAGTTTGTACGTGAACACTGAAGCTTTCTTT. Its protein is CASSLYVNTEAFF. V gene TRBV27 combines with J gene TRBJ1-1; no clear D gene. V shed 3 bases and J shed 0 bases, with 5 bases lying between them. The germline V gene has CDR1 MNHEY and CDR2 SMNVEV (reference sequence). This CDR3 has 13 amino acids.

The rearrangement links TRBV5-4 to TRBJ2-7; D possibly corresponds to TRBD2 (5 bases). Germline CDR1 SGHNT, CDR2 YYREEE (reference sequence). V was trimmed by 4 bases and J by 3 bases, leaving 11 bases between them. The length of the CDR3 is 13 residues. CDR3 residues: CASSAGLYYEQYF. The CDR3 nucleotides read TGTGCCAGCAGCGCCGGACTTTACTACGAGCAGTACTTC.

The genes are TRBV7-6 and TRBJ2-7; the D is unclear. There are 13 residues in the CDR3. V lost 3 bases and J 2 bases, leaving 8 bases between the germline ends. Looked up from germline, CDR1 is SGHVS and CDR2 is FNYEAQ. The chain's CDR3 is CASSLHRAYEQYF. The CDR3 nucleotides are TGTGCCAGCAGCTTGCACCGGGCCTACGAGCAGTACTTC.

The V gene is TRBV13, the J gene TRBJ1-2; D possibly corresponds to TRBD1 (5 bases). CDR1 is PRHDT, CDR2 FYEKMQ, per germline (reference sequence). The CDR3 has 15 residues. V dropped 5 bases and J dropped 8 bases, with 21 bases sitting between them. CDR3 coding DNA: TGTGCCAGCAGCACCGGGACTGCCGTTAAAGGAGGCTACACCTTC. The encoded protein is CASSTGTAVKGGYTF.

The chain carries TRBV25-1 and TRBJ2-4; 12 bases fit TRBD2. The CDR3 runs to 18 residues. Losses at the gene ends were 4 bases for V and 1 base for J; bases not matched to a gene: 8. Germline CDR1 MGHDK, CDR2 SYGVNS. The CDR3 protein is CASSGLAGASGAKNIQYF. CDR3 nucleotide sequence: TGTGCCAGCAGTGGACTAGCGGGGGCTTCGGGGGCCAAAAACATTCAGTACTTC.

The rearrangement links TRBV19 to TRBJ1-1; unclear D gene. Germline-derived CDR1 and CDR2 are LNHDA and SQIVND (reference sequence). The CDR3 contains 16 residues. V was shortened by 5 bases and J by 2 bases, with 18 bases between the two germline ends. The CDR3 DNA is TGTGCCAGTAGTCTGCTACGGGAGCCCGGCAACACTGAAGCTTTCTTT. This encodes CASSLLREPGNTEAFF.

This clone showed up just once. The chain has TRBV27 and TRBJ1-2; D might be TRBD1 (5 bases). V was trimmed by 5 bases and J by 6 bases, leaving 10 bases between them. The CDR3 loop spans 12 amino acids. Germline CDR1 reads MNHEY; CDR2 reads SMNVEV (reference sequence). For the CDR3, the DNA is TGTGCCAGCAGTCAAGGGGCGGATGGCTACACCTTC. It translates to CASSQGADGYTF.

The chain has TRBV7-8 and TRBJ1-1; 7 bases fit TRBD1. Unmatched junction bases numbered 21, after V lost 8 bases and J lost 6 bases. The CDR3 spans 17 residues. Per germline, CDR1 SGHVS and CDR2 FQNEAQ. CDR3 DNA sequence: TGTGCCAGCTGGGCCGGGACAGAAAGCGTCCGTGTCGCTGAAGCTTTCTTT. Protein sequence: CASWAGTESVRVAEAFF.

Worth noting for this clone: Additional DNA sequences in this sample encode the identical CDR3. CDR3 DNA sequence: TGTGCCAGCAGTTTATTGCAGGGGGGCAATCAGCCCCAGCATTTT. It specifies CASSLLQGGNQPQHF. The rearrangement uses TRBV27 and TRBJ1-5, with 7 bases lining up with TRBD1. Germline values: CDR1 MNHEY, CDR2 SMNVEV (reference sequence). The J segment lost 2 bases and the V segment lost 1 base, leaving 2 bases of the junction unmatched. The CDR3 loop spans 15 amino acids.

The chain is built from TRBV29-1 and TRBJ2-1, with D unresolved. There are 12 residues in the CDR3. Germline V lookup: CDR1 SQVTM, CDR2 ANQGSEA. V was pared by 1 base and J by 4 bases, with 5 bases between. The CDR3 loop is CSVEAGYNEQFF. DNA for the CDR3: TGCAGCGTTGAAGCGGGTTACAATGAGCAGTTCTTC.

The chain links TRBV5-1 to TRBJ2-7; unclear D gene. Trimming removed 0 bases from V and 3 bases from J, with 25 bases in between. Germline CDR1 SGHRS, CDR2 YFSETQ. The length of the CDR3 is 19 residues. Here the CDR3 DNA reads TGCGCCAGCAGCTTGGCGGCAGACTCCGTGAGATTGGGCGGCTACGAGCAGTACTTC. Encoded protein: CASSLAADSVRLGGYEQYF.

V gene TRBV27 combines with J gene TRBJ2-7; TRBD2 aligns across 12 bases. The ends lost 5 bases at V and 5 bases at J; junction bases unmatched: 13. The CDR3 covers 17 residues. Germline V gene sequence: CDR1 MNHEY, CDR2 SMNVEV (reference sequence). For the CDR3, the DNA is TGTGCCAGCAGTCTAGATCCTCCGGGACTAGCGGGCGACGAGCAGTACTTC. Protein product: CASSLDPPGLAGDEQYF.

The rearrangement uses TRBV5-6 and TRBJ2-1; weak D call: TRBD1 (5 bases). Trimming cost V 1 base and J 3 bases, with 8 bases left between them. This CDR3 has 14 amino acids. Germline CDR1 and CDR2: SGHDT and YYEEEE. In DNA form, the CDR3 reads TGTGCCAGCAGCTTGTGGGGCAGCTACAATGAGCAGTTCTTC. Protein: CASSLWGSYNEQFF.

The chain carries TRBV19 and TRBJ1-5; D is ambiguous. CDR3 length: 14 amino acids. Germline V gene data show CDR1 as LNHDA and CDR2 as SQIVND (reference sequence). V dropped 0 bases and J dropped 4 bases, with 7 bases sitting between them. Here the CDR3 reads CASSIDAENQPQHF. The DNA for the CDR3 is TGTGCCAGTAGTATAGATGCCGAAAATCAGCCCCAGCATTTT.

This rearrangement joins TRBV14 to TRBJ1-6, with D uncertain. Germline-derived CDR1 and CDR2 are SGHDN and FVKESK. Trimming left V 4 bases short and J 8 bases short, with 12 bases between. This CDR3 spans 14 amino acids. DNA for the CDR3: TGTGCCAGCAGCCCGTGGGCAGGCGATTCACCCCTCCACTTT. Its translation: CASSPWAGDSPLHF.

The gene calls are TRBV5-6 and TRBJ2-5; 8 nucleotides line up with TRBD1. Germline CDR1 is SGHDT and CDR2 is YYEEEE. CDR3 length: 15 amino acids. V lost 0 bases to trimming and J lost 2 bases; unmatched junction nucleotides: 3. CDR3 sequence: CASSLAGQGQETQYF. Here the CDR3 DNA reads TGTGCCAGCAGCTTGGCCGGACAGGGACAAGAGACCCAGTACTTC.

V gene TRBV29-1 combines with J gene TRBJ2-7; 7 bases are a match to TRBD2. CDR1 SQVTM and CDR2 ANQGSEA come from the germline V gene. This CDR3 is 13 amino acids long. Trimming took 2 bases from V and 1 from J; bases not matched to a gene: 2. The DNA for the CDR3 is TGCAGCGTTGAACAAGCGGGGTCCTACGAGCAGTACTTC. Translating it yields CSVEQAGSYEQYF.

This chain uses TRBV27 with TRBJ2-7, with 7 bases matching TRBD1. The V segment lost 5 bases and the J segment 3 bases; nucleotides outside the gene matches: 10. The CDR3 loop spans 15 amino acids. CDR1 is MNHEY and CDR2 is SMNVEV in the germline V gene (reference sequence). In nucleotides, the CDR3 is TGTGCCAGCAGTCAGCAGACAGGGACGAGCTACGAGCAGTACTTC. Its translation is CASSQQTGTSYEQYF.

J is TRBJ1-1 and V is TRBV19; 7 bases match TRBD1. V was pared by 7 bases and J by 2 bases, with 7 bases of the junction left unmatched. The CDR3 spans 14 residues. Germline V gives CDR1 LNHDA, CDR2 SQIVND (reference sequence). For the CDR3, the DNA is TGTGCCAGTACCCCGGGACAGATAAACACTGAAGCTTTCTTT. Translating gives CASTPGQINTEAFF.

This clone has just one count. The germline gene is not matched at one end of the junction; a read error may be the cause. The rearrangement uses TRBV6-5 and TRBJ1-6; no reliable D call. The CDR3 has 12 residues. Per the germline V gene, CDR1 is MNHEY and CDR2 is SVGAGI. The CDR3 here is CARSLGNSPLHF. Written as DNA, the CDR3 is TGTGCCAGGAGTTTGGGGAATTCACCCCTCCACTTT.